These 25 T cell receptor beta chains share one sample of origin, sequenced in a study of cytomegalovirus exposure and HLA in healthy donors. 60 Vbeta and 13 Jbeta primers were used in PCR. Measured with immunoSEQ multiplex PCR; TCRdb has only the in-frame clones, and not every one. Its table lists 45,000 to 60,000 clones. The sequenced material came from PBMCs. Receptors originate from a male donor in good health and CMV-seronegative.

V usage is TRBV6-6 and J usage is TRBJ2-7; 11 nucleotides agree with TRBD2. Trimming removed 8 bases from V and 0 bases from J; junction bases left unmatched: 3. The germline gives CDR1 MNHNY, CDR2 SVGAGI (reference sequence). This CDR3 comprises 14 residues. The CDR3 protein is CASLTSGVSYEQYF. CDR3 coding DNA: TGTGCCAGCCTGACTAGCGGGGTCTCCTACGAGCAGTACTTC.

The chain couples TRBV19 to TRBJ2-2; D might be TRBD1 (6 bases). The CDR3 consists of 14 residues. Between the trimmed V and J ends, which lost 7 bases and 1 base, there was a span of 10 bases. Germline CDR1 is LNHDA and CDR2 is SQIVND (reference sequence). The CDR3 bases are TGTGCCAGTACCCCGGGACAGAACACCGGGGAGCTGTTTTTT. Amino acid sequence: CASTPGQNTGELFF.

The J gene is TRBJ2-3, the V gene TRBV27, with 9 bases that match TRBD1. J was trimmed by 3 bases and V by 6 bases; bases with no gene match: 7. The CDR3 extends over 15 amino acids. Germline V CDR1 and CDR2: MNHEY, SMNVEV (reference sequence). The CDR3 spells CASSLGTGRTDTQYF. The CDR3 nucleotides are TGTGCCAGCAGCTTAGGGACAGGGAGGACAGATACGCAGTATTTT.

The chain recombines TRBV28 with TRBJ2-1; 13 bases map to TRBD2. This CDR3 is 16 amino acids long. Germline V gene lookup returns CDR1 MDHEN and CDR2 SYDVKM. V trimming: 9 bases; J trimming: 12 bases; junction bases outside the gene matches: 17. CDR3 bases: TGTGCCAGTTCTGCCACCGGGACTAGCGGGACCGCAAGGCAGTTCTTC. Its protein is CASSATGTSGTARQFF.

The chain uses TRBV15 and TRBJ2-1; a weak D match, TRBD2 (5 bases). V was trimmed by 0 bases and J by 7 bases, leaving 13 bases between them. The germline V gene encodes CDR1 LNHNV and CDR2 YYDKDF (reference sequence). The CDR3 sequence is 15 residues long. CDR3 coding DNA: TGTGCCACCAGCAGAGACGGTTACGGGGTTAATGAGCAGTTCTTC. Encoded protein: CATSRDGYGVNEQFF.

The chain carries TRBV28 and TRBJ2-6; D remains ambiguous. The CDR3 consists of 15 residues. The germline V gene encodes CDR1 MDHEN and CDR2 SYDVKM. V gave up 5 bases and J gave up 1 base, with 9 bases separating them. CDR3 in amino acids: CASSGQESGANVLTF. DNA of the CDR3: TGTGCCAGCAGTGGGCAGGAATCTGGGGCCAACGTCCTGACTTTC.

V and J are TRBV9 and TRBJ2-2, with D possibly TRBD2 on 6 matching bases. CDR3 length: 16 residues. Looked up from germline, CDR1 is SGDLS and CDR2 is YYNGEE. V lost 4 bases to trimming and J lost 0 bases, with 13 bases between them. The CDR3 loop reads CASSRRGVANTGELFF. Written as DNA, the CDR3 is TGTGCCAGCAGCAGGAGGGGAGTAGCGAACACCGGGGAGCTGTTTTTT.

V is TRBV7-9 and J is TRBJ1-2; D is perhaps TRBD1 (5 bases). Trimming left V 1 base short and J 4 bases short, with 10 bases between. The CDR3 has 14 residues. CDR1 is SEHNR and CDR2 is FQNEAQ in the germline V gene (reference sequence). For the CDR3, the DNA is TGTGCCAGCAGCTTAGATCAGGGAATCTATGGCTACACCTTC. Translating it yields CASSLDQGIYGYTF. The full variable domain, its missing parts supplied by reference TRBV7-9 and TRBJ1-2, is DTGVSQNPRHKITKRGQNVTFRCDPISEHNRLYWYRQTLGQGPEFLTYFQNEAQLEKSRLLSDRFSAERPKGSFSTLEIQRTEQGDSAMYLCASSLDQGIYGYTFGSGTRLTVV.

J is TRBJ1-6 and V is TRBV11-2; D ambiguous. Trimming shortened V by 0 bases and J by 9 bases, and 6 bases separated the two germline ends. The germline V gene has CDR1 SGHAT and CDR2 FQNNGV. This CDR3 has 13 amino acids. The CDR3, as DNA: TGTGCCAGCAGCTTAGAGGCCACTTCACCCCTCCACTTT. Residues: CASSLEATSPLHF. The whole variable domain, remainder taken from reference TRBV11-2 and TRBJ1-6, is EAGVAQSPRYKIIEKRQSVAFWCNPISGHATLYWYQQILGQGPKLLIQFQNNGVVDDSQLPKDRFSAERLKGVDSTLKIQPAKLEDSAVYLCASSLEATSPLHFGNGTRLTVT.

The chain joins TRBV5-6 to TRBJ1-3; D gene ambiguous. The CDR3 spans 16 residues. The germline CDR1 and CDR2 sequences are SGHDT and YYEEEE. V lost 1 base to trimming and J lost 2 bases, with 13 bases between them. In DNA, the CDR3 is TGTGCCAGCAGCTTGAGAGGGTGGGAGGCTGGAAACACCATATATTTT. Protein sequence: CASSLRGWEAGNTIYF.

J is TRBJ1-5 and V is TRBV4-2, with D perhaps TRBD1 (6 bases). Deletions cut 4 bases from V and 3 bases from J, with 10 bases between. The germline V gene encodes CDR1 LGHNA and CDR2 YNFKEQ. The CDR3 runs to 14 residues. As DNA, the CDR3 is TGTGCCAGCAGCCGCGACAGGATCAATCAGCCCCAGCATTTT. Translating gives CASSRDRINQPQHF.

The CDR3 loop is CASSLDRAHGYTF. The DNA of the CDR3 is TGCGCCAGCAGCTTGGACAGGGCCCATGGCTACACCTTC. The rearrangement joins TRBV5-1 to TRBJ1-2, with a weak D call TRBD1 (6 bases). Germline lookup yields CDR1 SGHRS and CDR2 YFSETQ. The CDR3 loop spans 13 amino acids. Trimming pared 0 bases from V and 6 bases from J, leaving 9 bases between.

V usage is TRBV7-2 and J usage is TRBJ2-2; D is possibly TRBD2 (6 bases). The CDR3 is 14 amino acids. The V end lost 6 bases, the J end lost 4 bases, and 12 bases lay between the germline ends. The germline gives CDR1 SGHTA, CDR2 FQGNSA. The CDR3 sequence is CASRRDSATGELFF. As DNA, the CDR3 is TGTGCCAGCAGGCGGGACTCGGCCACCGGGGAGCTGTTTTTT.

The chain combines TRBV5-6 with TRBJ2-5; 7 bases agree with TRBD1. This CDR3 is 14 amino acids long. Looked up from germline, CDR1 is SGHDT and CDR2 is YYEEEE. V shed 4 bases, J shed 7 bases, and the junction held 10 bases outside the gene matches. DNA for the CDR3: TGTGCCAGCAGCCCCGACAGGGTGCGAGGGACCCAGTACTTC. It codes for CASSPDRVRGTQYF.

As concerns this clone: The junction departs from the called germline gene at one end, perhaps through a read error. The chain uses TRBV19 and TRBJ1-1; 7 nucleotides align to TRBD1. This CDR3 is 17 amino acids long. The germline CDR1 and CDR2 sequences are LNHDA and SQIVND (reference sequence). The CDR3 sequence: CASSFVSPQGRNTEDFF. Written as DNA, the CDR3 is TGTGCCAGTAGTTTCGTATCACCACAGGGGAGGAACACTGAAGATTTCTTT. Based on the CDR3 plus reference TRBV19 and TRBJ1-1, the full variable domain is DGGITQSPKYLFRKEGQNVTLSCEQNLNHDAMYWYRQDPGQGLRLIYYSQIVNDFQKGDIAEGYSVSREKKESFPLTVTSAQKNPTAFYLCASSFVSPQGRNTEDFFGQGTRLTVV.

The chain has TRBV7-6 and TRBJ1-1, with unresolved D. This CDR3 is 10 amino acids long. Germline lookup yields CDR1 SGHVS and CDR2 FNYEAQ. Trimming shortened V by 1 base and J by 12 bases, and 6 bases separated the two germline ends. The CDR3 nucleotides are TGTGCCAGCAGCTTAGTACATACTTTCTTT. Translating it yields CASSLVHTFF.

V is TRBV23-1 and J is TRBJ2-7; perhaps TRBD1 as D (6 bases). TRBV23-1 is an ORF, with its function uncertain. The CDR3 extends over 17 amino acids. The V end lost 5 bases, the J end lost 1 base, and 21 bases lay between the germline ends. In nucleotides, the CDR3 is TGCGCCAGCAGTTTTGACCGGGACACCGAACGGTCCTACGAGCAGTACTTC. Amino acid sequence: CASSFDRDTERSYEQYF.

This chain links TRBV7-2 with TRBJ1-3; 7 bases agree with TRBD1. V lost 5 bases to trimming and J lost 8 bases; unmatched junction nucleotides: 12. The CDR3 length is 15 residues. Germline V gives CDR1 SGHTA, CDR2 FQGNSA. DNA for the CDR3: TGTGCCAGCAGCCGCCTACAGGGGTGGCAGGACACCATATATTTT. This encodes CASSRLQGWQDTIYF.

The V gene is TRBV9, the J gene TRBJ2-1; 14 bases fit TRBD2. CDR1 and CDR2 (germline): SGDLS, YYNGEE. Trimming cost V 3 bases and J 8 bases; bases outside gene matches: 7. This CDR3 comprises 16 residues. CDR3 sequence (DNA): TGTGCCAGCAGCGACACCGGGACTAGCGGGAGCTATGAGCAGTTCTTC. Translation gives CASSDTGTSGSYEQFF.

The genes are TRBV19 and TRBJ2-3, with D possibly TRBD2 on 6 matching bases. V was pared by 6 bases and J by 4 bases, with 11 bases between. CDR3 size: 13 residues. Germline V gene sequence: CDR1 LNHDA, CDR2 SQIVND (reference sequence). The chain's CDR3 is CASSSGGPDTQYF. The CDR3 coding sequence is TGTGCCAGTAGCTCCGGAGGGCCAGATACGCAGTATTTT.

The V and J genes are TRBV7-2 and TRBJ2-7, with D possibly TRBD2 on 6 matching bases. The germline CDR1 and CDR2 sequences are SGHTA and FQGNSA. This CDR3 spans 13 amino acids. Trimming left V 4 bases short and J 3 bases short, with 10 bases between. The CDR3 loop is CASSSGGGYEQYF. CDR3 nucleotides: TGTGCCAGCAGCTCCGGGGGAGGCTACGAGCAGTACTTC.

This sequence joins TRBV2 and TRBJ1-5; 10 positions match TRBD1. With 5 bases clipped from V and 7 bases from J, the junction kept 8 bases outside the gene matches. CDR1 and CDR2 (germline): SNHLY, FYNNEI. The length of the CDR3 is 15 residues. CDR3 sequence reads: CASSRQGALGQPQHF. In nucleotides, the CDR3 is TGTGCCAGCAGTAGACAGGGGGCTTTGGGACAGCCCCAGCATTTT.

The V call is TRBV5-1, the J call TRBJ1-4, with TRBD1 as a possible D gene (6 bases). The CDR3 is made up of 14 amino acids. CDR1 and CDR2 from the germline V gene are SGHRS and YFSETQ. V lost 4 bases, J lost 4 bases, and 11 bases lay in between. CDR3 DNA sequence: TGCGCCAGCAGCCCGGACAGTATTAATGAAAAACTGTTTTTT. It yields the protein CASSPDSINEKLFF.

The V call is TRBV7-2, the J call TRBJ1-1; 11 bases map to TRBD1. Per germline, CDR1 SGHTA and CDR2 FQGNSA. This CDR3 region has 13 residues. V shed 5 bases and J 5 bases; nucleotides not matched to a gene: 1. Written as DNA, the CDR3 is TGTGCCAGCAGCCGGGACAGGGGGACTGAAGCTTTCTTT. Its translation: CASSRDRGTEAFF.

The V and J genes are TRBV5-1 and TRBJ1-4; weak D call: TRBD1 (5 bases). The V and J ends lost 8 bases and 0 bases respectively, with 23 bases between them. There are 18 residues in the CDR3. Germline assignment: CDR1 SGHRS and CDR2 YFSETQ. CDR3 coding DNA: TGCGCCAGGATTCTCAAAACAGGTGCCACCACAACTAATGAAAAACTGTTTTTT. Its protein is CARILKTGATTTNEKLFF.